Described below is a single TCR beta chain sequence and its context. It was with 60 Vbeta and 13 Jbeta primers that the PCR ran. Libraries were prepared by immunoSEQ multiplex PCR; TCRdb keeps only in-frame clonotypes and omits some of them. The sample lists just over 150,000 clones, less than 90% occurring once. V was pared by 3 bases and J by 4 bases, with 3 bases of the junction left unmatched. This CDR3 contains 14 residues. Germline CDR1 KGHSH, CDR2 LQKENI. These data belong to a study of cytomegalovirus exposure and HLA in healthy donors. The origin of this receptor is a male donor in good health and CMV-seropositive. The sample consisted of PBMCs. The chain uses TRBV18 and TRBJ2-5; TRBD1 agrees at 9 bases. CDR3 protein: CASSPSGQGETQYF. CDR3 bases: TGTGCCAGCTCACCGTCGGGACAGGGAGAGACCCAGTACTTC.